A single sample gave rise to the 27 T cell receptor beta chains below, sequenced in a study of identifying expanded T cells in peripheral blood. Some clones are missing from TCRdb's copy, which holds only in-frame ones; the method was immunoSEQ multiplex PCR. The sample shows 90,000 to 100,000 clones, about nine tenths of them seen only once. Material for sequencing was blood. The receptors come from a person between 18 and 75 years old in good health.

This rearrangement joins TRBV5-4 to TRBJ2-1; no definite D call. The CDR3 is 15 residues long. CDR1 is SGHNT and CDR2 is YYREEE in the germline V gene (reference sequence). Trimming shortened V by 2 bases and J by 3 bases, and 12 bases separated the two germline ends. For the CDR3, the DNA is TGTGCCAGCAGCTTCACCGGGCCACTCTACAATGAGCAGTTCTTC. Protein sequence: CASSFTGPLYNEQFF.

The gene calls are TRBV29-1 and TRBJ2-6; D possibly corresponds to TRBD1 (5 bases). The V gene's germline CDR1 is SQVTM and CDR2 ANQGSEA. Trimming shortened V by 6 bases and J by 0 bases, and 12 bases separated the two germline ends. The CDR3 is 15 residues long. CDR3 DNA: TGCAGCGTACCCCAGACAGACTCTGGGGCCAACGTCCTGACTTTC. Encoded protein: CSVPQTDSGANVLTF.

CDR3 loop: CASSQGTSGLAGELFF. CDR3 sequence (DNA): TGTGCCAGCAGCCAAGGGACTAGTGGTTTAGCCGGGGAGCTGTTTTTT. The V call is TRBV4-2, the J call TRBJ2-2; 7 bases line up with TRBD2. Germline trimming cut 1 base from V and 6 bases from J; bases unmatched to any gene: 8. The CDR3 runs to 16 residues. Germline CDR1 reads LGHNA; CDR2 reads YNFKEQ.

The V gene is TRBV7-2, the J gene TRBJ2-1; D perhaps matches TRBD2 (5 bases). This CDR3 spans 16 amino acids. The V end was cut by 5 bases, the J end by 5 bases, with 19 bases between. Germline-derived CDR1 and CDR2 are SGHTA and FQGNSA. CDR3 residues: CASSPSIGNVNNEQFF. In DNA, the CDR3 is TGTGCCAGCAGCCCCTCCATCGGGAATGTGAACAATGAGCAGTTCTTC.

This clone appeared once. The rearrangement joins TRBV5-6 to TRBJ1-5; no firm D call. The CDR3 contains 13 residues. In germline, CDR1 is SGHDT, CDR2 YYEEEE. Trimming took off 3 bases at V and 4 bases at J, with 8 bases between the two ends. The CDR3 nucleotides are TGTGCCAGCAGCTACAGTAATAATCAGCCCCAGCATTTT. This gives the protein CASSYSNNQPQHF.

The chain links TRBV29-1 to TRBJ2-7; 8 nucleotides align to TRBD2. V lost 4 bases and J lost 0; bases outside the gene matches: 5. CDR1 and CDR2 from the germline V gene are SQVTM and ANQGSEA. This CDR3 spans 14 amino acids. This chain's CDR3 is CSVAFSGTSYEQYF. The CDR3 DNA follows: TGCAGCGTTGCCTTTAGCGGGACCTCCTACGAGCAGTACTTC.

The chain combines TRBV9 with TRBJ2-3, with a possible D match to TRBD2 (6 bases). The V gene lost 3 bases and the J gene lost 7 bases, with 9 bases spanning the gap. Germline V gives CDR1 SGDLS, CDR2 YYNGEE. The CDR3 totals 12 residues. The CDR3 sequence: CASSGGGNTQYF. CDR3 DNA sequence: TGTGCCAGCAGCGGAGGAGGGAATACGCAGTATTTT. Based on the CDR3 plus reference TRBV9 and TRBJ2-3, the full variable domain is DSGVTQTPKHLITATGQRVTLRCSPRSGDLSVYWYQQSLDQGLQFLIQYYNGEERAKGNILERFSAQQFPDLHSELNLSSLELGDSALYFCASSGGGNTQYFGPGTRLTVL.

The chain joins TRBV5-1 to TRBJ1-1, with D perhaps TRBD1 (6 bases). V was shortened by 2 bases and J by 1 base, with 9 bases between the two germline ends. Germline V gene data show CDR1 as SGHRS and CDR2 as YFSETQ. The CDR3 consists of 14 residues. The CDR3 sequence: CASSFGGANTEAFF. For the CDR3, the DNA is TGCGCCAGCAGCTTCGGGGGGGCGAACACTGAAGCTTTCTTT. Full variable domain (remainder filled in from reference TRBV5-1 and TRBJ1-1): KAGVTQTPRYLIKTRGQQVTLSCSPISGHRSVSWYQQTPGQGLQFLFEYFSETQRNKGNFPGRFSGRQFSNSRSEMNVSTLELGDSALYLCASSFGGANTEAFFGQGTRLTVV.

The chain has TRBV7-2 and TRBJ2-3; D gene unclear. Germline V lookup: CDR1 SGHTA, CDR2 FQGNSA. Deletions cut 3 bases from V and 4 bases from J, with 8 bases between. The CDR3 length is 13 residues. The DNA of the CDR3 is TGTGCCAGCAGCTTTCAGGTCGCAGATACGCAGTATTTT. Amino acids: CASSFQVADTQYF. Complete variable domain (other parts from reference TRBV7-2 and TRBJ2-3): GAGVSQSPSNKVTEKGKDVELRCDPISGHTALYWYRQSLGQGLEFLIYFQGNSAPDKSGLPSDRFSAERTGGSVSTLTIQRTQQEDSAVYLCASSFQVADTQYFGPGTRLTVL.

A single count supports this clone. V is TRBV7-7 and J is TRBJ2-7, with D maybe TRBD2 (7 bases). The V end was cut by 5 bases, the J end by 6 bases, with 14 bases between. CDR1 and CDR2 from the germline V gene are SSHAT and FNYEAQ (reference sequence). The CDR3 is made up of 13 amino acids. The CDR3 DNA is TGTGCCAGCAGCCTTCACAGGGAGGGCGAGCAGTACTTC. Translated: CASSLHREGEQYF.

The chain links TRBV2 to TRBJ2-6; no clear D gene. V dropped 4 bases and J dropped 5 bases, with 21 bases sitting between them. Germline-derived CDR1 and CDR2 are SNHLY and FYNNEI. The CDR3 totals 18 residues. This chain's CDR3 is CASSVLSPIQSRANVLTF. CDR3 bases: TGTGCCAGCAGTGTGTTGAGTCCGATACAAAGTCGGGCCAACGTCCTGACTTTC.

V and J are TRBV6-5 and TRBJ1-5, with 10 bases identical to TRBD1. V lost 6 bases to trimming and J lost 8 bases; unmatched junction nucleotides: 7. The CDR3 is 14 residues long. Germline CDR1 and CDR2: MNHEY and SVGAGI. The CDR3 coding sequence is TGTGCCAGCAGCCGCGGGACAGGGGACGAGCCCCAGCATTTT. Protein product: CASSRGTGDEPQHF.

The chain couples TRBV27 to TRBJ2-1, with D perhaps being TRBD1 or TRBD2 (5 bases each). This CDR3 has 16 amino acids. CDR1 is MNHEY, CDR2 SMNVEV, per germline (reference sequence). With 3 bases removed from V and 5 bases from J, the gap between germline ends came to 17 bases. The CDR3 is CASSFRGTYWDNEQFF. For the CDR3, the DNA is TGTGCCAGCAGTTTCCGTGGGACCTACTGGGACAATGAGCAGTTCTTC.

J is TRBJ2-5 and V is TRBV20-1; unclear D gene. CDR1 is DFQATT, CDR2 SNEGSKA, per germline (reference sequence). The V end was cut by 5 bases, the J end by 2 bases, with 6 bases between. The CDR3 loop spans 11 amino acids. CDR3 bases: TGCAGTGCTTCAGCTCAAGAGACCCAGTACTTC. This sequence encodes CSASAQETQYF.

The gene calls are TRBV10-3 and TRBJ2-2; 10 bases fit TRBD2. V trimming: 6 bases; J trimming: 5 bases; junction bases outside the gene matches: 6. Germline V gene sequence: CDR1 ENHRY, CDR2 SYGVKD. This CDR3 region has 15 residues. In DNA, the CDR3 is TGTGCCATCAGCCCCCAGCGGGAGGGTACCGGGGAGCTGTTTTTT. Amino acids: CAISPQREGTGELFF.

The chain combines TRBV2 with TRBJ2-6; D not certain. The CDR3 is made up of 14 amino acids. The V and J ends lost 8 bases and 0 bases respectively, with 8 bases between them. The germline V gene has CDR1 SNHLY and CDR2 FYNNEI. The DNA for the CDR3 is TGTGCCAGCGGAGCCCACTCTGGGGCCAACGTCCTGACTTTC. Translating gives CASGAHSGANVLTF. Full variable domain (missing parts from reference TRBV2 and TRBJ2-6): EPEVTQTPSHQVTQMGQEVILRCVPISNHLYFYWYRQILGQKVEFLVSFYNNEISEKSEIFDDQFSVERPDGSNFTLKIRSTKLEDSAMYFCASGAHSGANVLTFGAGSRLTVL.

The chain links TRBV5-5 to TRBJ1-1, with D perhaps TRBD1 (5 bases). Germline CDR1 is SGHKS and CDR2 is YYEKEE (reference sequence). V lost 4 bases to trimming and J lost 0 bases, with 16 bases between them. CDR3 size: 16 residues. This chain's CDR3 is CASSPAAGLMNTEAFF. CDR3 bases: TGTGCCAGCAGCCCAGCGGCGGGGCTCATGAACACTGAAGCTTTCTTT.

This clone was picked up a small number of times. This sequence joins TRBV11-3 and TRBJ2-3, with D possibly TRBD2 on 6 matching bases. The CDR3 loop spans 14 amino acids. CDR1 SGHNT and CDR2 YENEEA come from the germline V gene. The germline V and J ends were trimmed by 5 bases and 5 bases, with 14 bases remaining between them. CDR3 protein: CASSLGRGRDTQYF. The CDR3 DNA follows: TGTGCCAGCAGCCTTGGACGGGGGAGAGATACGCAGTATTTT.

This clone was counted a single time. The CDR3 loop reads CASSLDLLGTDTQYF. The CDR3 DNA reads as TGTGCCAGCAGCTTAGATCTGCTAGGAACAGATACGCAGTATTTT. The J gene is TRBJ2-3, the V gene TRBV11-2, with no clear D. The CDR3 is made up of 15 amino acids. The ends were cut back, 0 bases at V and 3 bases at J, with 10 bases in the middle. Germline V lookup: CDR1 SGHAT, CDR2 FQNNGV.

The chain is built from TRBV6-1 and TRBJ2-7, with 11 bases identical to TRBD1. J gave up 3 bases and V 6 bases, and 4 bases lay outside the gene matches. This CDR3 has 14 residues. Germline values: CDR1 MNHNS, CDR2 SASEGT. DNA for the CDR3: TGTGCCAGCAGCGCCGGGACAGGGGGCTACGAGCAGTACTTC. Translating gives CASSAGTGGYEQYF.

This chain uses TRBV10-1 with TRBJ2-2; tentatively, D is TRBD1 (5 bases). V was pared by 0 bases and J by 0 bases, with 8 bases between. The CDR3 runs 16 residues. In germline, CDR1 is WNHNN, CDR2 SYGVQD (reference sequence). The chain's CDR3 is CASSESRTSNTGELFF. The CDR3 DNA sequence: TGCGCCAGCAGTGAGTCGAGGACATCGAACACCGGGGAGCTGTTTTTT.

The chain carries TRBV10-3 and TRBJ2-1; TRBD2 matches 10 bases. Germline V gives CDR1 ENHRY, CDR2 SYGVKD. CDR3 length: 20 residues. The J segment lost 6 bases and the V segment lost 2 bases, leaving 19 bases of the junction unmatched. The CDR3 sequence is CAISEASRTGTSALSNEQFF. CDR3 DNA: TGTGCCATCAGTGAGGCGAGTCGTACCGGGACTAGCGCCTTGAGCAATGAGCAGTTCTTC.

V usage is TRBV7-3 and J usage is TRBJ2-1; D ambiguous. Trimming left V 2 bases short and J 0 bases short, with 11 bases between. The CDR3 is 16 residues long. The V gene's germline CDR1 is SGHTA and CDR2 FQGTGA. This CDR3 reads CASSLARVDSYNEQFF. DNA of the CDR3: TGTGCCAGCAGCTTAGCCCGGGTAGACTCCTACAATGAGCAGTTCTTC.

The rearrangement joins TRBV5-1 to TRBJ2-7, with D possibly TRBD1 on 5 matching bases. The CDR3 is made up of 14 amino acids. Trimming removed 2 bases from V and 0 bases from J, with 9 bases in between. Germline lookup yields CDR1 SGHRS and CDR2 YFSETQ. The CDR3 protein is CASSFQGLSYEQYF. The CDR3 bases are TGCGCCAGCAGCTTTCAGGGTCTCTCCTACGAGCAGTACTTC.

The chain is built from TRBV10-3 and TRBJ1-4, with D unresolved. Looked up from germline, CDR1 is ENHRY and CDR2 is SYGVKD. The V gene lost 5 bases and the J gene lost 8 bases, with 18 bases spanning the gap. This CDR3 region has 15 residues. CDR3 residues: CAISPSEGVSEKLFF. As DNA, the CDR3 is TGTGCCATCAGTCCCTCGGAGGGAGTGAGCGAAAAACTGTTTTTT.

CDR3 DNA: TGTGCCAGCAGTTACGGTCCGGGACAGGGTTTCGAGCAGTACTTC. It encodes CASSYGPGQGFEQYF. The chain employs TRBV6-6 and TRBJ2-7; 9 bases map to TRBD1. This CDR3 is 15 amino acids long. CDR1 and CDR2 (germline): MNHNY, SVGAGI (reference sequence). Trimming removed 2 bases from V and 6 bases from J; junction bases left unmatched: 8.

V is TRBV28 and J is TRBJ1-6; perhaps TRBD1 as D (5 bases). The CDR3 runs 15 residues. Germline assignment: CDR1 MDHEN and CDR2 SYDVKM. Deletions cut 6 bases from V and 4 bases from J, with 13 bases between. The chain's CDR3 is CASRRDGGYNSPLHF. CDR3 nucleotide sequence: TGTGCCAGCAGACGGGACGGGGGTTATAATTCACCCCTCCACTTT.